This T cell receptor (beta chain) was recorded in a study of T-cell memory formation after mild COVID-19. Study findings and constraints: Unconfirmed was the SARS-CoV-2 specificity of second-wave clones that peaked on day 37. Pre-infection memory contained some responding clones, which suggested that cross-reactive memory had joined. Researchers report contracting CD4+ clones mostly in CM and EM, with CD8+ clones in EMRA.

This clonotype was found many times. What it recognizes is unknown. Constant-segment primers served in 5'RACE that generated TCR alpha and TCR beta cDNA libraries bearing sample barcodes and UMIs. TCRdb re-called the 5' RACE reads through MiXCR, storing one row per CDR3 protein. The table has 100,000 to 140,000 distinct CDR3 sequences, about an eighth seen once; the top ten hold around two fifths. The length of the CDR3 is 17 residues. Germline CDR1 reads SEHNR; CDR2 reads FQNEAQ (reference sequence). The ends lost 2 bases at V and 4 bases at J; junction bases unmatched: 11. This chain connects TRBV7-9 to TRBJ2-5; TRBD2 aligns across 9 bases. The material sequenced was PBMCs or a T cell subset sorted from them (not recorded which). The clonotype originates from a man between 18 and 29 years old who had mild COVID-19 (a few samples of this study predate the infection). Cell type and time point are not known. The CDR3 sequence: CASSLISGGPWGETQYF. CDR3 DNA: TGTGCCAGCAGCTTAATCAGCGGGGGGCCCTGGGGAGAGACCCAGTACTTC.